This T cell receptor (beta chain) is drawn from a study of blood T cell repertoires in COVID-19. In the study overall: COVID-19 samples collected from the United States, Italy and Spain covered acute and convalescent phases. From T cells, B-cell-depleted T cells, or PBMCs came the material, which was cDNA or gDNA.

Patients in Seattle were enrolled during active infection, then followed longitudinally. Losses at the gene ends were 5 bases for V and 5 bases for J; bases not matched to a gene: 8. The CDR3 has 14 residues. Germline CDR1 and CDR2: LGHNA and YNFKEQ. Authors' analysis steps: For nucleated cells, counts were estimated from reference gene primer amplification. The data were produced by immunoSEQ multiplex PCR, yet TCRdb's version contains in-frame clones alone and is incomplete. V, J and clone size were drawn from that table, and D and trimming were deduced from the DNA. This table has 70,000 to 95,000 clones, approximately 89% appearing once.

The J gene is TRBJ1-1, the V gene TRBV4-2; 7 bases are a match to TRBD1. The sequence was obtained from a man aged 50 or older with COVID-19, enrolled during active disease. The sample comprised peripheral blood. The CDR3 loop reads CASSVRTGDTEAFF. CDR3 nucleotides: TGTGCCAGCAGCGTACGTACAGGGGATACTGAAGCTTTCTTT.